Below, 24 T cell receptor beta chains from the same sample are listed, as sequenced in a study of regulatory T cells in long-lasting Graves disease (dated by TCRdb to the early 2020s). Sample time point, as interpreted from the label and publication: newly diagnosed GD, antithyroid drugs for less than 3 months. For both TCR sequencing and RNA sequencing, RNA was extracted from PBMCs using TRIzol. Preparation of the library involved multiplex PCR. The reads were generated on an Illumina HiSeq 4000. TCR beta libraries were built with iRepertoire HTBI primers and Arm-PCR amplification of CDR3 regions. The public reads were run again by TCRdb, first through fastp at Q25 and then through MiXCR, and only productive beta chains were kept. Rows are combined by CDR3 protein, so each entry shows the most common genes and DNA. The sample table holds a few hundred thousand distinct CDR3 sequences, of which 18% were seen once. The ten most abundant clones make up less than 15% of the sample.

The same specimen was also included in a second study, on T cells in Graves' hyperthyroidism and ophthalmopathy.

Sequences were derived from peripheral blood mononuclear cells (PBMCs), sampled at new diagnosis, from a patient treated with antithyroid drugs. These receptors originate from a woman aged 25-40 years with Graves disease. Donor details come from another sample of the same person, matched by shared clones.

In this sample, this clonotype turned up many times. CDR3: CASSGRALRTGELFF. In DNA form, the CDR3 reads TGCGCCAGCAGTGGAAGGGCCCTACGGACCGGGGAGCTGTTTTTT. The genes are TRBV10-1 and TRBJ2-2; D gene unclear. Trimming left V 4 bases short and J 5 bases short, with 14 bases between. This CDR3 is 15 amino acids long. From germline, CDR1 is WNHNN and CDR2 SYGVQD (reference sequence).

This rearrangement joins TRBV20-1 to TRBJ2-5, with 8 positions matching TRBD1. V was pared by 6 bases and J by 1 base, with 4 bases of the junction left unmatched. The CDR3 length is 13 residues. Germline values: CDR1 DFQATT, CDR2 SNEGSKA (reference sequence). The CDR3 here is CSATGQGQETQYF. The CDR3 DNA sequence: TGCAGTGCAACCGGACAGGGCCAAGAGACCCAGTACTTC.

This clonotype has more than one count but fewer than ten. This chain uses TRBV10-2 with TRBJ2-4, with TRBD1 matching 8 bases. The germline CDR1 and CDR2 sequences are WSHSY and SAAADI. This CDR3 is built from 14 residues. J gave up 7 bases and V 1 base, and 3 bases lay outside the gene matches. Here the CDR3 reads CASSEWAGGNIQYF. The CDR3 DNA reads TGCGCCAGCAGTGAGTGGGCAGGGGGCAACATTCAGTACTTC.

This clonotype was seen ten or more times. V is TRBV5-1 and J is TRBJ2-5; the D is unclear. Germline assignment: CDR1 SGHRS and CDR2 YFSETQ. This CDR3 contains 13 residues. V lost 0 bases and J 2 bases, leaving 5 bases between the germline ends. CDR3 sequence reads: CASSLVIQETQYF. CDR3 sequence (DNA): TGCGCCAGCAGCTTGGTGATACAAGAGACCCAGTACTTC.

In its sample, this clonotype was seen many times. The V call is TRBV12-5, the J call TRBJ1-2; 9 bases line up with TRBD1. CDR1 and CDR2 (germline): LGHNT, FRNRAP. The CDR3 is 15 residues long. V gave up 3 bases and J gave up 3 bases; unmatched junction bases: 5. Here the CDR3 reads CASGLSTGGHYGYTF. In DNA, the CDR3 is TGTGCTAGTGGTTTATCAACAGGGGGCCACTATGGCTACACCTTC.

The chain couples TRBV10-3 to TRBJ1-2, with TRBD1 matching over 9 bases. J was trimmed by 5 bases and V by 8 bases; bases with no gene match: 12. CDR1 and CDR2 (germline): ENHRY, SYGVKD. The CDR3 has 15 amino acids. Here the CDR3 reads CAIRPGTGSGYGYTF. CDR3 DNA sequence: TGTGCCATCCGGCCGGGGACAGGGAGCGGGTATGGCTACACCTTC.

This clonotype was seen many times. J is TRBJ1-1 and V is TRBV20-1; D gene ambiguous. Germline V lookup: CDR1 DFQATT, CDR2 SNEGSKA (reference sequence). CDR3 length: 11 amino acids. The CDR3 reads CRADKNTEAFF. CDR3 sequence (DNA): TGCAGGGCCGACAAGAACACTGAAGCTTTCTTT.

This clonotype was recorded at least ten times. This sequence joins TRBV24-1 and TRBJ1-2; no clear D gene. The CDR3 contains 14 residues. Germline V gives CDR1 KGHDR, CDR2 SFDVKD. Trimming left V 3 bases short and J 5 bases short, with 12 bases between. In nucleotides, the CDR3 is TGTGCCACCAGTGATGGACGGGCTACTTATGGCTACACCTTC. It yields the protein CATSDGRATYGYTF.

The chain recombines TRBV6-9 with TRBJ1-5; 10 positions agree with TRBD1. The CDR3 has 16 amino acids. The germline V gene has CDR1 MNHGY and CDR2 SVAAGI. J gave up 6 bases and V 3 bases, and 8 bases lay outside the gene matches. Here the CDR3 reads CASSYAGTGVGQPQHF. CDR3 coding DNA: TGTGCCAGCAGTTACGCCGGGACAGGGGTAGGTCAGCCCCAGCATTTT.

This clonotype appeared many times. The J gene is TRBJ2-7, the V gene TRBV7-9, with D possibly being TRBD1 or TRBD2 (5 bases each). The V gene's germline CDR1 is SEHNR and CDR2 FQNEAQ (reference sequence). Trimming stripped 5 bases from V and 6 bases from J, with 11 bases between. The length of the CDR3 is 12 residues. The CDR3 sequence: CASSTTGREQYF. CDR3 sequence (DNA): TGTGCCAGCAGCACCACGGGGCGCGAGCAGTACTTC.

This clonotype was counted ten times or more. The CDR3 sequence is CASSSYQGREEAFF. The CDR3 DNA reads as TGTGCCAGCAGTTCGTATCAAGGTCGGGAGGAAGCTTTCTTT. This chain uses TRBV27 with TRBJ1-1; D remains unclear. The germline V gene has CDR1 MNHEY and CDR2 SMNVEV (reference sequence). The CDR3 covers 14 residues. The V gene lost 4 bases and the J gene lost 8 bases, with 17 bases spanning the gap.

V gene TRBV6-1 combines with J gene TRBJ1-4; D is unclear. Germline assignment: CDR1 MNHNS and CDR2 SASEGT. This CDR3 region has 13 residues. Trimming stripped 5 bases from V and 10 bases from J, with 14 bases between. The CDR3 protein is CASSLPNLRKLFF. The CDR3 nucleotides read TGTGCCAGCAGTCTCCCAAACCTCCGAAAACTGTTTTTT.

In its sample, this clonotype was seen many times. The CDR3 reads CASNRDADSPLHF. CDR3 sequence (DNA): TGTGCCAGCAACAGGGACGCGGATTCACCCCTCCACTTT. J is TRBJ1-6 and V is TRBV12-3 or TRBV12-4; perhaps TRBD1 as D (6 bases). Trimming took 7 bases from V and 8 from J, leaving 12 bases between them. The CDR3 is 13 amino acids.

This clonotype was observed many times. The chain carries TRBV11-2 and TRBJ1-6; D gene uncertain. The CDR3 runs 14 residues. V was trimmed by 0 bases and J by 8 bases, leaving 8 bases between them. The germline gives CDR1 SGHAT, CDR2 FQNNGV. This CDR3 reads CASSLDPGDSPLHF. The DNA for the CDR3 is TGTGCCAGCAGCTTAGATCCGGGAGATTCACCCCTCCACTTT.

This clonotype was seen ten or more times. The chain links TRBV20-1 to TRBJ2-2; tentatively, D is TRBD2 (6 bases). V lost 3 bases to trimming and J lost 1 base, with 12 bases between them. There are 15 residues in the CDR3. Germline assignment: CDR1 DFQATT and CDR2 SNEGSKA (reference sequence). For the CDR3, the DNA is TGCAGTGCTAGTCGCGCGGGGATGAACACCGGGGAGCTGTTTTTT. Translation: CSASRAGMNTGELFF.

There are many counts of this clonotype. One end of the junction does not line up with germline, which may come from a read error. This chain connects TRBV5-1 to TRBJ1-1; 9 bases are shared with TRBD1. This CDR3 is built from 15 residues. From germline, CDR1 is SGHRS and CDR2 YFSETQ. CDR3 residues: CASSLGWGQGPEAFF. The CDR3 DNA sequence: TGTGCCAGCAGCTTAGGGTGGGGACAGGGTCCTGAAGCTTTCTTT.

The CDR3 DNA sequence: TGTGCCAGCAGTGAGGGGACAGGGGGAGGAGAGACCCAGTACTTC. Translation gives CASSEGTGGGETQYF. The rearrangement joins TRBV2 to TRBJ2-5, with 11 bases fitting TRBD1. CDR1 and CDR2 (germline): SNHLY, FYNNEI. This CDR3 is 15 amino acids long. Unmatched junction bases numbered 4, after V lost 3 bases and J lost 4 bases. The full variable domain, with the rest looked up from reference TRBV2 and TRBJ2-5, is EPEVTQTPSHQVTQMGQEVILRCVPISNHLYFYWYRQILGQKVEFLVSFYNNEISEKSEIFDDQFSVERPDGSNFTLKIRSTKLEDSAMYFCASSEGTGGGETQYFGPGTRLLVL.

This clonotype was counted many times. V is TRBV15 and J is TRBJ1-5; D unresolved. Germline assignment: CDR1 LNHNV and CDR2 YYDKDF (reference sequence). The CDR3 spans 17 residues. V shed 0 bases and J shed 7 bases, with 19 bases lying between them. The CDR3 DNA reads TGTGCCACCAGCAGAGATTACGGCCAGGAGGCCGGACAGCCCCAGCATTTT. It specifies CATSRDYGQEAGQPQHF.

This clonotype has ten or more counts. This chain joins TRBV7-2 and TRBJ1-1; D is unresolved. This CDR3 has 14 residues. CDR1 SGHTA and CDR2 FQGNSA come from the germline V gene. Trimming removed 5 bases at V and 1 base at J, with 11 bases between. DNA for the CDR3: TGTGCCAGCAGCCGCGGGTTGTGGAACACTGAAGCTTTCTTT. Its translation is CASSRGLWNTEAFF.

This clonotype was seen ten or more times. The chain uses TRBV5-1 and TRBJ1-1; D may be TRBD1 (6 bases). V was trimmed by 0 bases and J by 9 bases, leaving 18 bases between them. The CDR3 spans 15 residues. Germline CDR1 reads SGHRS; CDR2 reads YFSETQ. CDR3 coding DNA: TGCGCCAGCAGCTTGGACGGGACACTCTCCTTCCAAGCTTTCTTT. Encoded protein: CASSLDGTLSFQAFF.

This clonotype was seen ten or more times. The chain joins TRBV7-3 to TRBJ2-5; D gene ambiguous. The CDR3 runs to 13 residues. The V gene's germline CDR1 is SGHTA and CDR2 FQGTGA. The germline V and J ends were trimmed by 2 bases and 0 bases, with 4 bases remaining between them. The CDR3 loop is CASSLFNQETQYF. In nucleotides, the CDR3 is TGTGCCAGCAGCTTATTCAACCAAGAGACCCAGTACTTC.

This clonotype was detected ten times or more. The V gene is TRBV12-3 or TRBV12-4, the J gene TRBJ1-5; no reliable D call. V lost 3 bases to trimming and J lost 0 bases, with 6 bases between them. This CDR3 is built from 14 residues. The DNA of the CDR3 is TGTGCCAGCAGTTTGTCAGATAGCAATCAGCCCCAGCATTTT. Translated, it gives CASSLSDSNQPQHF.

This clonotype has at least ten counts. J is TRBJ2-3 and V is TRBV20-1; D is possibly TRBD1 or TRBD2 (6 bases each). Trimming shortened V by 4 bases and J by 2 bases, and 13 bases separated the two germline ends. This CDR3 has 14 amino acids. CDR1 DFQATT and CDR2 SNEGSKA come from the germline V gene (reference sequence). The DNA for the CDR3 is TGCAGTGCTAAGGGGGGCGGGGACACAGATACGCAGTATTTT. This encodes CSAKGGGDTDTQYF.

The chain joins TRBV27 to TRBJ2-5; 9 bases match TRBD1. Germline lookup yields CDR1 MNHEY and CDR2 SMNVEV (reference sequence). J gave up 3 bases and V 3 bases, and 5 bases lay outside the gene matches. There are 15 residues in the CDR3. DNA for the CDR3: TGTGCCAGCAGTTTCGCGGGACAGGGAAAAGAGACCCAGTACTTC. It is translated as CASSFAGQGKETQYF.